Listed here is a single T cell receptor (beta chain). Its antigen remains unidentified. This entry belongs to a study of molecular identifiers for immune sequencing clone quantification. Study-level points and caveats: Underestimated sizes of highly expanded clones could result from identical TCR molecules that share a barcode. Under 1% of molecules in naive cells, but over 98% of effector molecules, belonged to clones above 20 RNA copies.

Sorted naive CD8 T cells were those defined as CD8+CD4-CCR7+CD45RA+. Each CDR3 protein is one row after TCRdb ran MiXCR on the PCR reads. This table holds approximately 670,000 distinct CDR3 sequences, about 20% found once. The CDR3 is 15 residues long. CDR1 is SEHNR, CDR2 FQNEAQ, per germline (reference sequence). Trimming stripped 2 bases from V and 7 bases from J, with 18 bases between. The origin of this receptor is a human donor in good health. Some libraries in this study had Jurkat cell RNA spiked in. Specimen: naive CD8+ T cells from blood, with Jurkat cell RNA spiked in. The subset here: FACS-sorted CD8+CD4-CCR7+CD45RA+ naive T cells. The rearrangement links TRBV7-9 to TRBJ2-7; D remains ambiguous. CDR3 amino acids: CASSLTASALREQYF. CDR3 coding DNA: TGTGCCAGCAGCTTAACCGCGTCAGCGCTACGAGAGCAGTACTTC.